This passage covers 17 T cell receptor beta chains from one sample sequenced in a study of patients and donors after allogeneic stem cell transplantation. TCRdb fed the RT-PCR reads into MiXCR, producing one record per CDR3 protein. The top ten hold 5% to 6.5% of the sample, which has more than 850,000 distinct CDR3 sequences, roughly 17% seen once. Sequences were obtained from blood, either unsorted or a sorted T cell fraction (not recorded which). Every receptor here comes from a human donor who was either an allogeneic HSCT recipient or a stem cell or donor lymphocyte infusion donor (not recorded which). It is not recorded whose cells these are; they may come from a transplant donor.

V and J are TRBV5-1 and TRBJ1-3, with no clear D. Trimming pared 0 bases from V and 2 bases from J, leaving 6 bases between. CDR1 and CDR2 from the germline V gene are SGHRS and YFSETQ. The CDR3 runs 14 residues. In DNA form, the CDR3 reads TGCGCCAGCAGCTTGGAGGCCACTGGAAACACCATATATTTT. This sequence encodes CASSLEATGNTIYF.

The V and J genes are TRBV30 and TRBJ2-7, with 14 bases identical to TRBD2. With V trimmed by 2 bases and J by 3 bases, 12 bases remained unmatched. Germline V gene data show CDR1 as GTSNPN and CDR2 as SVGIG (reference sequence). The CDR3 is made up of 18 amino acids. CDR3 coding DNA: TGTGCCTGGAGTCCCGGAGGACTAGCGGGAGGCCTATTCTACGAGCAGTACTTC. This sequence encodes CAWSPGGLAGGLFYEQYF.

A remark on this clonotype: One junction end disagrees with the germline gene, perhaps due to a read error. The chain uses TRBV7-2 and TRBJ1-1; D perhaps matches TRBD1 (6 bases). Germline V gene data show CDR1 as SGHTA and CDR2 as FQGNSA. The CDR3 has 13 residues. The CDR3 sequence is CASSIRGNTGAFF. The CDR3 coding sequence is TGTGCCAGCAGCATCAGGGGTAACACTGGAGCTTTCTTT.

The genes are TRBV11-2 and TRBJ1-4, with D uncertain. V dropped 0 bases and J dropped 3 bases, with 11 bases sitting between them. There are 16 residues in the CDR3. CDR1 SGHAT and CDR2 FQNNGV come from the germline V gene. The CDR3 protein is CASSLDIRAANEKLFF. The CDR3 DNA follows: TGTGCCAGCAGCTTAGATATTAGGGCGGCTAATGAAAAACTGTTTTTT.

There are a few counts of this clonotype. The chain carries TRBV27 and TRBJ1-2; D is possibly TRBD1 (6 bases). Trimming took off 6 bases at V and 4 bases at J, with 21 bases between the two ends. Per germline, CDR1 MNHEY and CDR2 SMNVEV (reference sequence). The CDR3 sequence is 16 residues long. The CDR3 region has the DNA TGTGCCAGCAGGTCGTTAGGGGGGCAAGGTGGCTATGGCTACACCTTC. Translating gives CASRSLGGQGGYGYTF.

This rearrangement joins TRBV14 to TRBJ2-5; D is uncertain. The V end lost 4 bases, the J end lost 5 bases, and 11 bases lay between the germline ends. Germline CDR1 is SGHDN and CDR2 is FVKESK. The CDR3 runs 13 residues. CDR3 sequence: CASSLIPGETQYF. The CDR3 DNA follows: TGTGCCAGCAGCCTTATTCCCGGGGAGACCCAGTACTTC.

The chain is built from TRBV6-5 and TRBJ2-3; D is undetermined. The CDR3 extends over 15 amino acids. CDR1 MNHEY and CDR2 SVGAGI come from the germline V gene. V was pared by 2 bases and J by 0 bases, with 9 bases between. The CDR3 DNA reads as TGTGCCAGCAGTTACGGGTCTACTAGCACAGATACGCAGTATTTT. Encoded protein: CASSYGSTSTDTQYF.

The chain employs TRBV7-8 and TRBJ2-2; 15 bases are shared with TRBD2. CDR3 length equals 18 residues. Looked up from germline, CDR1 is SGHVS and CDR2 is FQNEAQ. Germline trimming cut 4 bases from V and 5 bases from J; bases unmatched to any gene: 8. The CDR3, as DNA: TGTGCCAGCAGCTACCGGACTAGCGGGGGGGTGTATACCGGGGAGCTGTTTTTT. It codes for CASSYRTSGGVYTGELFF.

The rearrangement uses TRBV2 and TRBJ1-5; maybe TRBD1 (6 bases). V was shortened by 3 bases and J by 4 bases, with 13 bases between the two germline ends. The germline V gene has CDR1 SNHLY and CDR2 FYNNEI. The CDR3 extends over 15 amino acids. For the CDR3, the DNA is TGTGCCAGCAGTGAGGATCGGGGGCGTAATCAGCCCCAGCATTTT. This encodes CASSEDRGRNQPQHF.

The chain joins TRBV20-1 to TRBJ1-6; D may be TRBD1 (6 bases). Germline CDR1 reads DFQATT; CDR2 reads SNEGSKA (reference sequence). The CDR3 length is 16 residues. Trimming shortened V by 6 bases and J by 2 bases, and 17 bases separated the two germline ends. The CDR3 reads CSATGGGGPYNSPLHF. The DNA of the CDR3 is TGCAGTGCGACGGGAGGTGGGGGCCCCTATAATTCACCCCTCCACTTT.

In this sample, this clonotype turned up a few times. J is TRBJ1-2 and V is TRBV20-1; TRBD1 matches at 10 bases. In germline, CDR1 is DFQATT, CDR2 SNEGSKA (reference sequence). V was pared by 3 bases and J by 0 bases, with 7 bases of the junction left unmatched. The CDR3 spans 16 residues. The CDR3 loop is CSASPSGQGTNYGYTF. CDR3 DNA sequence: TGCAGTGCTAGCCCTTCGGGACAGGGGACTAACTATGGCTACACCTTC.

This clonotype was observed a handful of times. Since the CDR3 does not end with the conserved phenylalanine or tryptophan, this likely comes from a read error. No DNA is shown, since the ends of the CDR3 on it are uncertain; the CDR3 is the one TCRdb lists. The chain has TRBV29-1 and TRBJ2-5. The CDR3 length equals 9 residues, ends included. Germline V gene lookup returns CDR1 SQVTM and CDR2 ANQGSEA. CDR3 residues: CSVDDSPWV.

For this clonotype: Germline and junction disagree at one end, which may indicate a read error. This chain joins TRBV9 and TRBJ2-5; the match to TRBD1 covers 9 bases. The CDR3 is made up of 16 amino acids. Germline V CDR1 and CDR2: SGDLS, YYNGEE. The CDR3 spells CAGSQGDRALGETQYF. The CDR3 DNA reads as TGTGCCGGCAGCCAGGGGGACAGGGCGCTCGGAGAGACCCAGTACTTC.

This clonotype was recorded a few times. The chain joins TRBV20-1 to TRBJ2-5; TRBD2 matches 10 bases. The CDR3 totals 15 residues. V dropped 1 base and J dropped 0; count of bases not matched to a gene: 2. Looked up from germline, CDR1 is DFQATT and CDR2 is SNEGSKA (reference sequence). In DNA, the CDR3 is TGCAGTGCTAGAGGAGCGGGGGGGTACCAAGAGACCCAGTACTTC. This translates into CSARGAGGYQETQYF.

The sample holds a few counts of this clonotype. The chain recombines TRBV14 with TRBJ2-6, with D perhaps assigned TRBD1 or TRBD2 (5 bases each). V was cut by 4 bases and J by 0 bases, with 16 bases left in between. Germline V gene data show CDR1 as SGHDN and CDR2 as FVKESK. The CDR3 is 18 amino acids. CDR3 residues: CASSPGWGMHSGANVLTF. CDR3 bases: TGTGCCAGCAGCCCCGGTTGGGGGATGCACTCTGGGGCCAACGTCCTGACTTTC.

V gene TRBV6-1 combines with J gene TRBJ1-2; the match to TRBD1 covers 7 bases. Germline V CDR1 and CDR2: MNHNS, SASEGT. The CDR3 has 15 residues. The V gene end was trimmed by 6 bases and the J gene end by 5 bases; junction bases not matched to a gene: 12. The DNA for the CDR3 is TGTGCCAGCAGCCGAACCGACAGGGCTTCGTATGGCTACACCTTC. Protein: CASSRTDRASYGYTF.

This clonotype was found a few times. This chain uses TRBV3-1 with TRBJ1-5, with no clear D. V was cut by 0 bases and J by 2 bases, with 8 bases left in between. Germline lookup yields CDR1 LGHDT and CDR2 YNNKEL (reference sequence). CDR3 length: 15 amino acids. The CDR3 reads CASSQDLQRNQPQHF. In DNA form, the CDR3 reads TGTGCCAGCAGCCAAGATCTTCAGCGCAATCAGCCCCAGCATTTT.